The rows below give T cell receptor beta chains drawn from one sample of a study of OX40 agonist ivuxolimab in advanced cancers. Assay used: immunoSEQ multiplex PCR; TCRdb lists only in-frame clones, some missing. The sample yields over 70,000 clones, 90% to 95% seen once. The sequences come from CD4+ or CD8+ T cells sorted from blood, collected in a trial of the OX40 agonist ivuxolimab. These receptors came from an adult with an advanced solid tumor such as melanoma, head and neck, liver or kidney cancer. Each CDR3 is given without its conserved first and last residue.

V	J	CDR3
TRBV28	TRBJ2-3	ASRNSGDTQY
TRBV5-6	TRBJ1-3	ASSLDSRSGNTIY
TRBV6-5	TRBJ2-1	ASSYSRSNEQF
TRBV7-9	TRBJ2-7	ASSFPGSYEQY
TRBV7-2	-	ASSPLLAGAYEQY
TRBV7-7	TRBJ2-4	ASRPGRGSSH
TRBV6-5	TRBJ2-7	ASSYRASRSYEQY
TRBV23-1	TRBJ2-3	ASRPGTGRTDTQY
TRBV6-5	TRBJ2-5	ASSTAAGDQETQY
TRBV29-1	TRBJ1-3	SGGTAAGNTIY
TRBV5-5	TRBJ2-1	ASSLVSSGYNEQF
TRBV7-6	TRBJ1-1	ASSPGPAGGTEAF
TRBV30	TRBJ1-5	AWSYSNQPQH
TRBV27	TRBJ1-5	ASSPRQLLGQPQH
TRBV14	TRBJ2-7	ASSQDKGYEQY
TRBV10-2	TRBJ2-6	ASSEGQGVNVLT
TRBV4-1	TRBJ2-7	ASSLWTGSDYEQY
TRBV6-1	TRBJ2-1	ASIHDEQF
TRBV6-5	TRBJ2-7	ASSYGTGKYEQY
TRBV4-1	TRBJ1-2	ASSQGQGAGDGYT
TRBV23-1	TRBJ2-7	ASSQSGQGLSYEQY
TRBV4-3	TRBJ2-7	ASSQDRAGLVHEQY
TRBV5-4	TRBJ1-5	ASSLGRDQPQH
TRBV19	TRBJ1-1	ASSRGEGGNTEAF
TRBV9	TRBJ2-7	ASSVGFSGSYEQY
TRBV7-9	TRBJ1-3	ASSPSAPDRSEGGNTIY
TRBV25-1	TRBJ2-7	ASSVYLQSPDYEQY
TRBV27	TRBJ1-1	ASSFRGRAEAF
TRBV19	TRBJ2-1	ASRYRNNEQF
TRBV7-9	TRBJ1-2	ASSSLPGQDNYGYT
TRBV19	TRBJ2-1	ASSIMSTGGSYNEQF
TRBV27	TRBJ2-3	ASRNRAFSTDTQY
TRBV7-2	TRBJ2-1	ASSSLAPSYNEQF
TRBV27	TRBJ2-3	ASSLSSGSRADTQY
TRBV7-7	TRBJ2-1	ASSPSGRAHEQF
TRBV2	TRBJ2-7	ASTQVRDDEQY
TRBV19	TRBJ2-4	ASSLRREGNIQY
TRBV6-6	TRBJ2-7	ASSHDRELGEQY
TRBV18	TRBJ2-7	ASSLSELGSLEQY
TRBV9	TRBJ1-6	ASSSGTYTNSPLH
TRBV28	TRBJ1-2	ASSLSHGETLPGGDGYT
TRBV28	TRBJ1-1	ASSSLTGGAAF
TRBV7-2	TRBJ2-3	ASSLDADTQY
TRBV6-5	TRBJ1-2	ASSYSVVGADGYT
TRBV7-8	TRBJ2-7	ASSAIRGSGYEQY
TRBV12-2	TRBJ1-2	ASRWGQTGIGYT
TRBV19	TRBJ2-7	ASSTLGQVAYEQY
TRBV2	TRBJ2-7	ASRDSYEQY
TRBV11-2	TRBJ2-7	ASSLRDRAYEQY
TRBV13	TRBJ2-5	ASSPGTGGKQY
TRBV7-9	TRBJ2-5	ASGLRTGRHNQETQY
TRBV5-1	TRBJ2-6	ASSLSRTHYSGANVLT
TRBV5-4	TRBJ2-3	ASSQVSGTDTQY
TRBV9	TRBJ2-3	ASSPGTGWADTQY
TRBV27	TRBJ2-2	ASSAELAGAGTGELF
TRBV7-2	TRBJ2-3	ASSLTSGSADTQY
TRBV9	TRBJ1-1	ASSGQMNTEAF
TRBV7-8	TRBJ2-3	ASSLAGTPGVTQY
TRBV11-2	TRBJ1-1	ASSNRAGNTEAF